This TCR beta chain emerged from a study of shared clonotypes between healthy human individuals. Libraries were prepared by immunoSEQ multiplex PCR; TCRdb keeps only in-frame clonotypes and omits some of them. The sample records 100,000 or so clones, 65% to 75% being singletons. This sequence originates from a woman aged 25 to 39 in good health. Sequences were obtained from memory CD8+ T cells sorted from blood. Subset here: CD45RO+ cells pooled with CCR7-negative TemRA cells.

CDR3 protein: CASSSGTQHQPQHF. The CDR3 nucleotides are TGTGCCAGCAGTTCCGGGACACAGCATCAGCCCCAGCATTTT. The chain employs TRBV7-9 and TRBJ1-5; tentative D call: TRBD1 (6 bases). With 6 bases removed from V and 5 bases from J, the gap between germline ends came to 14 bases. The CDR3 contains 14 residues. Germline V gives CDR1 SEHNR, CDR2 FQNEAQ (reference sequence).